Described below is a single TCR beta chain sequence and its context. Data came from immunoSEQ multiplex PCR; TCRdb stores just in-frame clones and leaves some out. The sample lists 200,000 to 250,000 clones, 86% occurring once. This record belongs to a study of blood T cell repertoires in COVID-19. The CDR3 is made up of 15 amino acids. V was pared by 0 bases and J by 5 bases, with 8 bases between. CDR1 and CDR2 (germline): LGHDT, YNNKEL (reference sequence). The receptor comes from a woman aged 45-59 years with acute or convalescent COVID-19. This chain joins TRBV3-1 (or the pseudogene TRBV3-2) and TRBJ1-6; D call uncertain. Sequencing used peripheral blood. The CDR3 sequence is CASSQENRDNSPLHF. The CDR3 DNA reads TGTGCCAGCAGCCAAGAGAACAGAGATAATTCACCCCTCCACTTT.